This T cell receptor beta chain is from a study of vaccination and CD4 T cells after COVID-19. Study details: Overlapping spike peptides from SARS-CoV-2, HCoV-NL63, HCoV-OC43 and HCoV-229E served to stimulate the cells.

CDR1 and CDR2 (germline): SGHTA, FQGTGA. The CDR3 has 15 amino acids. The V end lost 5 bases, the J end lost 5 bases, and 18 bases lay between the germline ends. The treatment denotes: roughly 10-day PBMC culture with coronavirus spike peptide pools or control peptides (ViraFEST assay). CD4+ T lymphocytes from the unexposed donor were collected before the COVID-19 pandemic (2011-2018). CD4+ T cells that had been cultured provided DNA sequenced with the Oncomine TCR Beta short-read assay. TCRdb processed the PCR reads anew with MiXCR; each CDR3 protein has one entry. The sample consists of some 7,000 distinct CDR3 sequences, under 45% of them appearing once. Whole-study results and caveats: Convalescent patients saw a median around 83% of their reactive clones show up only after vaccination. Reactive clonotype counts went from median approximately 21 after infection to about 38 after vaccination, nonsignificantly.

About this clonotype: As yet, its antigen is unknown.

This chain links TRBV7-3 with TRBJ2-5, with D maybe TRBD2 (5 bases). The sequenced sample consisted of CD4+ T cells from blood, cultured in vitro. The clonotype originates from a human donor in good health. The CDR3 is CASSDTTSSGETQYF. The CDR3 bases are TGTGCCAGCAGCGATACGACCTCGTCGGGGGAGACCCAGTACTTC.